Following are 29 T cell receptor beta chains from one sample sequenced in a study of shared T cell receptors in the human thymus. TCRdb keeps only in-frame clones here, not all; method: immunoSEQ multiplex PCR. Among 700,000 or so clones listed, approximately 85% were seen once. The sample also formed part of further work on human thymus T cells.

Sequenced input: thymocytes. Receptors were obtained from a girl in the first two years of life with a congenital heart defect.

This clone was counted only a few times. This chain links TRBV5-1 with TRBJ2-1, with a weak D call TRBD1 (7 bases). Trimming shortened V by 2 bases and J by 2 bases, and 20 bases separated the two germline ends. Germline assignment: CDR1 SGHRS and CDR2 YFSETQ. The CDR3 contains 18 residues. The CDR3: CASSFTQGGHSTYNEQFF. In DNA form, the CDR3 reads TGCGCCAGCAGCTTTACCCAGGGGGGCCATTCGACCTACAATGAGCAGTTCTTC.

This clone was seen just once. The CDR3 here is CASSLWGQGNSPLHF. CDR3 DNA sequence: TGTGCCAGCAGTTTATGGGGACAGGGGAATTCACCCCTCCACTTT. V gene TRBV27 combines with J gene TRBJ1-6; 10 bases are a match to TRBD1. Germline values: CDR1 MNHEY, CDR2 SMNVEV (reference sequence). The CDR3 consists of 15 residues. J gave up 7 bases and V 1 base, and 1 base lay outside the gene matches.

The genes are TRBV28 and TRBJ1-4; D gene uncertain. Trimming took 3 bases from V and 8 from J, leaving 13 bases between them. CDR3 size: 14 residues. Germline CDR1 MDHEN, CDR2 SYDVKM. CDR3 DNA sequence: TGTGCCAGCAGTTTGGTGCAGTTGAACGAAAAACTGTTTTTT. This gives the protein CASSLVQLNEKLFF.

The rearrangement joins TRBV11-2 to TRBJ2-7; D is unresolved. CDR1 is SGHAT, CDR2 FQNNGV, per germline. The CDR3 consists of 14 residues. The V and J ends lost 3 bases and 0 bases respectively, with 9 bases between them. Here the CDR3 DNA reads TGTGCCAGCAGCTTGGTGGGCCTCTCCTACGAGCAGTACTTC. Its protein product is CASSLVGLSYEQYF. Looking up the rest from reference TRBV11-2 and TRBJ2-7 gives the full variable domain: EAGVAQSPRYKIIEKRQSVAFWCNPISGHATLYWYQQILGQGPKLLIQFQNNGVVDDSQLPKDRFSAERLKGVDSTLKIQPAKLEDSAVYLCASSLVGLSYEQYFGPGTRLTVT.

The rearrangement uses TRBV5-6 and TRBJ2-2, with D uncertain. Trimming took off 5 bases at V and 3 bases at J, with 8 bases between the two ends. Germline V gene sequence: CDR1 SGHDT, CDR2 YYEEEE. The CDR3 is 13 residues long. CDR3 nucleotide sequence: TGTGCCAGCAGGACTTGTGACACCGGGGAGCTGTTTTTT. Amino acids: CASRTCDTGELFF.

The V call is TRBV7-6, the J call TRBJ2-7, with 12 positions matching TRBD1. The CDR3 loop spans 20 amino acids. V was pared by 3 bases and J by 5 bases, with 20 bases of the junction left unmatched. The germline V gene has CDR1 SGHVS and CDR2 FNYEAQ. CDR3: CASSFFTGTGGVAGVDEQYF. The CDR3 DNA reads TGTGCCAGCAGCTTCTTTACCGGGACAGGGGGCGTAGCGGGGGTGGACGAGCAGTACTTC.

Here the CDR3 reads CASSLWRTAWAGELFF. The DNA for the CDR3 is TGTGCCAGCAGTTTATGGCGGACAGCCTGGGCCGGGGAGCTGTTTTTT. The rearrangement links TRBV28 to TRBJ2-2; a weak D match, TRBD1 (6 bases). CDR1 is MDHEN and CDR2 is SYDVKM in the germline V gene. V gave up 0 bases and J gave up 6 bases, with 14 bases separating them. This CDR3 contains 16 residues. The entire variable domain, with the rest obtained from reference TRBV28 and TRBJ2-2, is as follows: DVKVTQSSRYLVKRTGEKVFLECVQDMDHENMFWYRQDPGLGLRLIYFSYDVKMKEKGDIPEGYSVSREKKERFSLILESASTNQTSMYLCASSLWRTAWAGELFFGEGSRLTVL.

The V gene is TRBV2, the J gene TRBJ2-1; TRBD1 matches 9 bases. The CDR3 sequence is 16 residues long. The ends lost 10 bases at V and 8 bases at J; junction bases unmatched: 18. Germline V gene sequence: CDR1 SNHLY, CDR2 FYNNEI. The CDR3 coding sequence is TGTGCCAACGCCCTAACCGGGACAGGGATTAGGGATGAGCAGTTCTTC. Amino acids: CANALTGTGIRDEQFF.

The chain's CDR3 is CAISKWRLGYEQYF. DNA for the CDR3: TGTGCCATCTCGAAGTGGAGACTGGGCTACGAGCAGTACTTC. This chain links TRBV2 with TRBJ2-7; D unclear. This CDR3 region has 14 residues. Germline V CDR1 and CDR2: SNHLY, FYNNEI. The V end lost 10 bases, the J end lost 3 bases, and 19 bases lay between the germline ends.

This clone was found once. V is TRBV9 and J is TRBJ2-2; 7 bases are shared with TRBD2. V dropped 4 bases and J dropped 5; count of bases not matched to a gene: 2. From germline, CDR1 is SGDLS and CDR2 YYNGEE. The CDR3 has 13 residues. The CDR3 spells CASSPGGTGELFF. The DNA of the CDR3 is TGTGCCAGCAGCCCCGGGGGGACCGGGGAGCTGTTTTTT.

The chain combines TRBV5-6 with TRBJ1-1, with TRBD1 matching over 7 bases. Unmatched junction bases numbered 6, after V lost 0 bases and J lost 7 bases. The germline CDR1 and CDR2 sequences are SGHDT and YYEEEE. CDR3 size: 14 residues. The CDR3 region has the DNA TGTGCCAGCAGCTTGGAAGAGGGGGCGATTGAAGCTTTCTTT. Its protein product is CASSLEEGAIEAFF.

CDR3 sequence (DNA): TGCGCCAGCAGCTTGGAGGGGGTTTCTAAGGTCAACACTGAAGCTTTCTTT. This sequence encodes CASSLEGVSKVNTEAFF. The rearrangement joins TRBV5-1 to TRBJ1-1; D perhaps matches TRBD1 (6 bases). This CDR3 comprises 17 residues. V lost 0 bases to trimming and J lost 2 bases, with 17 bases between them. The germline CDR1 and CDR2 sequences are SGHRS and YFSETQ.

This clone was seen only a few times. V usage is TRBV15 and J usage is TRBJ2-3, with 9 nucleotides matching TRBD2. The length of the CDR3 is 20 residues. Germline V gene sequence: CDR1 LNHNV, CDR2 YYDKDF (reference sequence). V trimming: 0 bases; J trimming: 1 base; junction bases outside the gene matches: 14. CDR3 protein: CATSRDPWGAAGGRTDTQYF. Here the CDR3 DNA reads TGTGCCACCAGCAGAGATCCATGGGGAGCGGCGGGGGGGCGCACAGATACGCAGTATTTT. Supplemented by reference TRBV15 and TRBJ2-3, the full variable domain reads DAMVIQNPRYQVTQFGKPVTLSCSQTLNHNVMYWYQQKSSQAPKLLFHYYDKDFNNEADTPDNFQSRRPNTSFCFLDIRSPGLGDTAMYLCATSRDPWGAAGGRTDTQYFGPGTRLTVL.

This clone was seen a handful of times. The gene calls are TRBV18 and TRBJ2-3, with 8 bases matching TRBD2. The CDR3 sequence is 20 residues long. From germline, CDR1 is KGHSH and CDR2 LQKENI. V shed 3 bases, J shed 2 bases, and the junction held 19 bases outside the gene matches. The chain's CDR3 is CASSPPEGGRGDGNTDTQYF. CDR3 in DNA: TGTGCCAGCTCACCCCCGGAAGGGGGGCGGGGGGACGGAAACACAGATACGCAGTATTTT.

This clone was recorded once. The gene calls are TRBV5-1 and TRBJ2-3; D is perhaps TRBD1 (6 bases). This CDR3 contains 13 residues. V was shortened by 5 bases and J by 2 bases, with 9 bases between the two germline ends. The germline V gene encodes CDR1 SGHRS and CDR2 YFSETQ. DNA for the CDR3: TGCGCCAGCAGGGGACATAACACAGATACGCAGTATTTT. Protein product: CASRGHNTDTQYF.

This clone was observed a single time. The rearrangement joins TRBV5-8 to TRBJ2-1; TRBD1 is a possible D gene (6 bases). The CDR3 runs 13 residues. Germline V lookup: CDR1 SGHTS, CDR2 YDEGEE. The V end lost 8 bases, the J end lost 5 bases, and 14 bases lay between the germline ends. CDR3 protein: CASADSANNEQFF. For the CDR3, the DNA is TGTGCCAGTGCGGACAGTGCCAACAATGAGCAGTTCTTC.

The rearrangement links TRBV7-3 to TRBJ2-7, with TRBD1 matching 8 bases. Germline V gene data show CDR1 as SGHTA and CDR2 as FQGTGA. The CDR3 extends over 15 amino acids. V was pared by 4 bases and J by 5 bases, with 10 bases of the junction left unmatched. CDR3 sequence reads: CASSSSPGQEHEQYF. The CDR3 DNA is TGTGCCAGCAGCTCATCACCGGGACAGGAACACGAGCAGTACTTC.

V gene TRBV29-1 combines with J gene TRBJ2-5, with 13 bases aligning to TRBD2. With 7 bases clipped from V and 3 bases from J, the junction kept 8 bases outside the gene matches. CDR3 size: 15 residues. CDR1 SQVTM and CDR2 ANQGSEA come from the germline V gene. Here the CDR3 DNA reads TGCAGCGCCACTAGCGGGGGGGTCGAAAAAGAGACCCAGTACTTC. This sequence encodes CSATSGGVEKETQYF.

The count of this clone is one. This chain connects TRBV28 to TRBJ2-1, with D uncertain. In germline, CDR1 is MDHEN, CDR2 SYDVKM. The CDR3 loop spans 15 amino acids. The V end lost 6 bases, the J end lost 3 bases, and 15 bases lay between the germline ends. CDR3 in DNA: TGTGCCAGCAGGCAGCGACGGATAAACTACAATGAGCAGTTCTTC. Translating gives CASRQRRINYNEQFF.

The chain links TRBV11-2 to TRBJ1-6, with 9 bases aligning to TRBD1. This CDR3 region has 18 residues. CDR1 SGHAT and CDR2 FQNNGV come from the germline V gene. Trimming removed 5 bases from V and 8 bases from J; junction bases left unmatched: 16. CDR3 residues: CASSQGQGKFRGHSPLHF. CDR3 DNA sequence: TGTGCCAGCAGCCAAGGACAGGGGAAGTTTCGGGGTCATTCACCCCTCCACTTT.

The genes are TRBV7-2 and TRBJ2-1, with 9 bases aligning to TRBD2. Germline loops: CDR1 SGHTA, CDR2 FQGNSA. J lost 8 bases, V lost 5 bases, and 13 bases had no gene match. This CDR3 has 16 residues. CDR3 DNA: TGTGCCAGCAGCCCCGGCGGGGCGGGGGGGCCGGATGAGCAGTTCTTC. This codes for CASSPGGAGGPDEQFF.

The rearrangement joins TRBV2 to TRBJ2-3; TRBD2 matches 10 bases. Germline V CDR1 and CDR2: SNHLY, FYNNEI. The CDR3 length is 19 residues. After removal of 4 bases from V and 1 base from J, the junction contained 14 bases not matched to a gene. For the CDR3, the DNA is TGTGCCAGCAGTGCCTCTTCTAGCGGGGGAGACCCCTGCACAGATACGCAGTATTTT. This translates into CASSASSSGGDPCTDTQYF.

The chain joins TRBV5-5 to TRBJ1-5; TRBD1 aligns across 9 bases. The CDR3 has 17 residues. CDR1 and CDR2 from the germline V gene are SGHKS and YYEKEE (reference sequence). V lost 0 bases to trimming and J lost 1 base; unmatched junction nucleotides: 5. As DNA, the CDR3 is TGTGCCAGCAGCTTGGTAGGGGACAGGGTGAGCAATCAGCCCCAGCATTTT. Protein product: CASSLVGDRVSNQPQHF.

The chain is built from TRBV14 and TRBJ1-2, with 7 bases fitting TRBD1. Germline V CDR1 and CDR2: SGHDN, FVKESK. After removal of 6 bases from V and 4 bases from J, the junction contained 11 bases not matched to a gene. The CDR3 runs 15 residues. The CDR3 protein is CASRPTGPPSYGYTF. CDR3 in DNA: TGTGCCAGCAGACCGACAGGGCCCCCGTCCTATGGCTACACCTTC.

CDR3 loop: CASSQDSDHYTF. The CDR3 DNA reads as TGCGCCAGCAGCCAAGACAGCGACCACTACACCTTC. This rearrangement joins TRBV4-3 to TRBJ1-2; D is undetermined. Trimming removed 0 bases at V and 10 bases at J, with 9 bases between. CDR3 size: 12 residues. CDR1 and CDR2 (germline): LGHNA, YSLEER.

This rearrangement joins TRBV5-4 to TRBJ2-2; no definite D call. The CDR3 covers 17 residues. In germline, CDR1 is SGHNT, CDR2 YYREEE (reference sequence). The V and J ends lost 4 bases and 1 base respectively, with 17 bases between them. CDR3 sequence reads: CASSAALWAGNTGELFF. In DNA form, the CDR3 reads TGTGCCAGCAGCGCTGCGCTGTGGGCCGGGAACACCGGGGAGCTGTTTTTT.

The J gene is TRBJ1-2, the V gene TRBV4-2; D unresolved. The V end was cut by 0 bases, the J end by 2 bases, with 25 bases between. This CDR3 is built from 20 residues. In germline, CDR1 is LGHNA, CDR2 YNFKEQ. CDR3 bases: TGTGCCAGCAGCCAAGATGGTCGATCTACGAAAATTGGGCCAAACTATGGCTACACCTTC. Translation: CASSQDGRSTKIGPNYGYTF.

The chain is built from TRBV19 and TRBJ1-5; D is perhaps TRBD1 (5 bases). V was clipped by 7 bases and J by 6 bases, with 13 bases between them. In germline, CDR1 is LNHDA, CDR2 SQIVND (reference sequence). The CDR3 is 13 amino acids. Here the CDR3 reads CASTGLGGQPQHF. DNA for the CDR3: TGTGCCAGTACAGGGTTGGGGGGTCAGCCCCAGCATTTT.

This clone was detected a few times. The chain carries TRBV5-1 and TRBJ2-1; D is possibly TRBD2 (7 bases). Per germline, CDR1 SGHRS and CDR2 YFSETQ. This CDR3 region has 15 residues. Trimming took 5 bases from V and 2 from J, leaving 14 bases between them. The CDR3 sequence is CASSPGGVTYNEQFF. The CDR3 nucleotides read TGCGCCAGCAGTCCGGGGGGCGTCACCTACAATGAGCAGTTCTTC.